The 4 T cell receptor beta chains below all came from one sample that was sequenced in a study of blood T cell repertoires in COVID-19. Produced via immunoSEQ multiplex PCR; TCRdb's table is partial and in-frame only. The sample includes a few hundred thousand clones, approximately 81% of them seen just once. Sequencing was done on a sample of peripheral blood. Receptors were obtained from a woman aged 18-30 years with acute or convalescent COVID-19.

This clone occurred once. The rearrangement uses TRBV1 and TRBJ2-1; the DNA was not used to check the table's D call, TRBD2. TRBV1 is given as a pseudogene. The CDR3 has 16 amino acids. Here the CDR3 DNA reads TGCACCAGCAGCCAAGCGGGGATTAGCTCCTACAATGAGCAGTTCTTC. Residues: CTSSQAGISSYNEQFF.

The gene calls are TRBV4-2 and TRBJ2-3; D call uncertain. This CDR3 has 13 amino acids. Germline V lookup: CDR1 LGHNA, CDR2 YNFKEQ. The ends were cut back, 0 bases at V and 2 bases at J, with 3 bases in the middle. CDR3 residues: CASSQDLTDTQYF. CDR3 sequence (DNA): TGTGCCAGCAGCCAAGATCTCACAGATACGCAGTATTTT.

CDR3 amino acids: CASSYGRAPPHEQYF. CDR3 DNA sequence: TGTGCCAGCAGTTACGGGCGGGCGCCCCCCCACGAGCAGTACTTC. This chain links TRBV6-5 with TRBJ2-7, with TRBD2 as a possible D gene (5 bases). CDR3 length equals 15 residues. The germline V gene has CDR1 MNHEY and CDR2 SVGAGI. Trimming removed 2 bases from V and 5 bases from J, with 16 bases in between.

The V and J genes are TRBV7-8 and TRBJ2-7, with a possible D match to TRBD1 (5 bases). Germline loops: CDR1 SGHVS, CDR2 FQNEAQ. V lost 3 bases to trimming and J lost 1 base, with 16 bases between them. The CDR3 extends over 16 amino acids. The CDR3: CASSFSLGAQSYEQYF. In nucleotides, the CDR3 is TGTGCCAGCAGCTTCAGTCTAGGGGCTCAATCCTACGAGCAGTACTTC.